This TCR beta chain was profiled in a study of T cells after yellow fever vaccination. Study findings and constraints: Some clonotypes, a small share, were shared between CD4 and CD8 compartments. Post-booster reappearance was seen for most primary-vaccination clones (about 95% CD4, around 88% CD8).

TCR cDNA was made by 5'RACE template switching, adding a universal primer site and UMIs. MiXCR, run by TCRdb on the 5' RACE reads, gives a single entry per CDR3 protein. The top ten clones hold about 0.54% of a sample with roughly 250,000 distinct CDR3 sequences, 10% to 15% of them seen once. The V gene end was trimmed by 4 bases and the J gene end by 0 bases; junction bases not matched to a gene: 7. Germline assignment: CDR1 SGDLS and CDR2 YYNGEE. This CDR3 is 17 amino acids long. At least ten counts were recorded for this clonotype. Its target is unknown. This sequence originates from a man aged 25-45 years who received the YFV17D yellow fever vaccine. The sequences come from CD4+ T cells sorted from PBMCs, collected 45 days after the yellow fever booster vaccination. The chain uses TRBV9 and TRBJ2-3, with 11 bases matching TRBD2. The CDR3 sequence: CASSPSRTSGSTDTQYF. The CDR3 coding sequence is TGTGCCAGCAGCCCCTCAAGGACTAGCGGGAGCACAGATACGCAGTATTTT.